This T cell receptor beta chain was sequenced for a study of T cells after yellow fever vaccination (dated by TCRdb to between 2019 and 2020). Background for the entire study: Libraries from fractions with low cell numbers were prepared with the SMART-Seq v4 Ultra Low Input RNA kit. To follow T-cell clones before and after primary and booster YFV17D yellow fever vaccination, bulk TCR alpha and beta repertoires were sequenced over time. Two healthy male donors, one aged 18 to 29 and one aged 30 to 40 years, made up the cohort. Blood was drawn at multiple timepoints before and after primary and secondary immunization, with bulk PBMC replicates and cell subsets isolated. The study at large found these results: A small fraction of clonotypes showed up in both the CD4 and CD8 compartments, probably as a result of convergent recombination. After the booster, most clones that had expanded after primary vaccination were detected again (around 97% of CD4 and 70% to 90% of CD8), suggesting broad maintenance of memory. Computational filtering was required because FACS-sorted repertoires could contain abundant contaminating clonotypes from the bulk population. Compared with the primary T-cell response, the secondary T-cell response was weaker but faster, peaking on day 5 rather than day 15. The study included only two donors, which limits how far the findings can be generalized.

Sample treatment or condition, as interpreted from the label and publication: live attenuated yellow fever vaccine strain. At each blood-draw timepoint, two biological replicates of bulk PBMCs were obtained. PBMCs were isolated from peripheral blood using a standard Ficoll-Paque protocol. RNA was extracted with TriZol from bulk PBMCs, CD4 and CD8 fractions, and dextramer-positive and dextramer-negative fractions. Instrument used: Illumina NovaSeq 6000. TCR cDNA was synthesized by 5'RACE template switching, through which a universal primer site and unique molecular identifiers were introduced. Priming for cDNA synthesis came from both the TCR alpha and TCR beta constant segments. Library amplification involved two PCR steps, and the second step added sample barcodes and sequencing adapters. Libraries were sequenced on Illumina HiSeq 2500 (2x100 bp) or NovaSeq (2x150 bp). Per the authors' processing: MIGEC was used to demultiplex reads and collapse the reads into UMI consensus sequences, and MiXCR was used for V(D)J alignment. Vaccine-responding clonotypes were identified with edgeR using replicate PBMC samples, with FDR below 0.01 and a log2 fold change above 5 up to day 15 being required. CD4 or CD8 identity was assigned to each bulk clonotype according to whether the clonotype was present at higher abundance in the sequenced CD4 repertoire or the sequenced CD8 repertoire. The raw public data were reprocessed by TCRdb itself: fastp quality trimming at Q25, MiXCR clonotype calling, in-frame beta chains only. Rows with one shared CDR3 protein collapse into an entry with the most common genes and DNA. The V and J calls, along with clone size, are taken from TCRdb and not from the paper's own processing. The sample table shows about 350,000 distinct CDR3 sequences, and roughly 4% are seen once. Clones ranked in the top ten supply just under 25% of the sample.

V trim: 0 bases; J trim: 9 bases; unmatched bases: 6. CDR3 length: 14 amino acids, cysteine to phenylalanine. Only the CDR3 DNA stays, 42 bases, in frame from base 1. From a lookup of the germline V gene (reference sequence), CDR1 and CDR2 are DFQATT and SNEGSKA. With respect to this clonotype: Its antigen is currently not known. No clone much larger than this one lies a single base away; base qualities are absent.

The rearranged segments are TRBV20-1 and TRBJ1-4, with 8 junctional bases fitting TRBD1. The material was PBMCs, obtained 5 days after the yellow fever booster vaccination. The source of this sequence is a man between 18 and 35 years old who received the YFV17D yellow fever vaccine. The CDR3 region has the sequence CSARDPQGAKKLFF. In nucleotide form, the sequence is TGCAGTGCTAGAGATCCCCAGGGGGCCAAAAAACTGTTTTTT.